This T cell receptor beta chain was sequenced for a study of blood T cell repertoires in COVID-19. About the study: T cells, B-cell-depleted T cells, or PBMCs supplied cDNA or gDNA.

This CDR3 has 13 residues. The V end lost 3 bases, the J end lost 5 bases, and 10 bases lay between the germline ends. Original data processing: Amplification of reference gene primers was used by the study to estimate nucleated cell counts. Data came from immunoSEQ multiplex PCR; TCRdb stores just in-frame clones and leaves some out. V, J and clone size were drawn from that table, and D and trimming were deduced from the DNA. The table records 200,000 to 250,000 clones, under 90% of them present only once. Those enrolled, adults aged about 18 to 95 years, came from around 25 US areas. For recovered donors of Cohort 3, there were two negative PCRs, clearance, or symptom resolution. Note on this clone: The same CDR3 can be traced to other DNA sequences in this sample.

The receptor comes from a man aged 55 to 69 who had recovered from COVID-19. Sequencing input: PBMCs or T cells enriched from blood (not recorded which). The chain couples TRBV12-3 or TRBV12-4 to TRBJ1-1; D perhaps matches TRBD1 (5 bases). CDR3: CASSLGGGTEAFF. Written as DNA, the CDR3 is TGTGCCAGCAGTTTGGGGGGAGGGACTGAAGCTTTCTTT.